Listed here is a single T cell receptor (beta chain). This sample was taken from a study of blood T cell repertoires in COVID-19. Study background: Sources were T cells, B-cell-depleted T cells, or PBMCs; the material itself was cDNA or gDNA.

As originally analysed: Quantification of nucleated cells was approximated via reference gene primer amplification. Profiling relied on immunoSEQ multiplex PCR, and the TCRdb table lists in-frame clones only, not all of them. Clone size and the V and J calls come from that table; the DNA yielded D and trimming. Of 150,000 or so clones listed, approximately 86% were seen once; the top ten hold about a sixth. Germline V gene lookup returns CDR1 LNHNV and CDR2 YYDKDF (reference sequence). The CDR3 is 14 amino acids. The ends lost 2 bases at V and 2 bases at J; junction bases unmatched: 3. The study recruited people aged about 18 to 89 years across roughly 23 US areas. Before being deemed recovered, Cohort 3 donors had two negative PCRs, clearance, or symptom resolution.

What was sequenced was PBMCs or T cells enriched from blood (not recorded which). The TCR sequence derives from a man between 60 and 70 years old who had recovered from COVID-19. The chain employs TRBV15 and TRBJ2-7; 7 nucleotides align to TRBD1. CDR3 coding DNA: TGTGCCACCAGCAGATCAGGGGGTCCCTACGAGCAGTACTTC. Protein product: CATSRSGGPYEQYF.